The 3 T cell receptor beta chains in this list originate from one sample, sequenced in a study of T cell repertoires in cytomegalovirus infection. What these receptors recognize is not known. MiXCR was run by TCRdb on the reads, yielding one entry per CDR3 protein. The sample comprises a few hundred thousand distinct CDR3 sequences, almost 30% of which are singletons, and around 20% rests with the top ten. The sample here was cultured PBMCs, taken from culture after CMV antigen stimulation. All receptors derive from a human donor in good health (CMV status not recorded). Some clones in this sample may be carry-over from other donors' samples.

The chain uses TRBV5-1 and TRBJ1-2; D uncertain. Germline V gives CDR1 SGHRS, CDR2 YFSETQ. The germline V and J ends were trimmed by 3 bases and 9 bases, with 9 bases remaining between them. The CDR3 extends over 11 amino acids. CDR3 DNA: TGCGCCAGCAGCTCGGGGAGGAGCTACACCTTC. Residues: CASSSGRSYTF.

The chain couples TRBV7-2 to TRBJ1-2, with D maybe TRBD1 (5 bases). Trimming shortened V by 2 bases and J by 5 bases, and 15 bases separated the two germline ends. Germline V gene sequence: CDR1 SGHTA, CDR2 FQGNSA. The length of the CDR3 is 15 residues. The CDR3 DNA reads TGTGCCAGCAGCTTATTTTTGGAGGGGCGGTATGGCTACACCTTC. Encoded protein: CASSLFLEGRYGYTF.

This clonotype has a handful of counts. The V call is TRBV2, the J call TRBJ1-5, with unresolved D. CDR1 and CDR2 from the germline V gene are SNHLY and FYNNEI. The ends were cut back, 6 bases at V and 16 bases at J, with 22 bases in the middle. This CDR3 has 13 amino acids. CDR3 residues: CASRENSSNQPHF. CDR3 DNA sequence: TGTGCCAGCAGGGAAAACAGCAGCAATCAGCCCCATTTT.